These 6 T cell receptor beta chains came from one sample sequenced in a study of shared T cell receptors in the human thymus. Profiling relied on immunoSEQ multiplex PCR, and the TCRdb table lists in-frame clones only, not all of them. The sample lists more than 550,000 clones; more than 75% were seen once. The sample also formed part of further work on human thymus T cells.

The sequenced sample was thymocytes. These receptors all come from a boy less than two years old with a congenital heart defect.

V usage is TRBV28 and J usage is TRBJ2-7, with a weak D call TRBD2 (6 bases). The CDR3 is 15 residues long. Germline-derived CDR1 and CDR2 are MDHEN and SYDVKM. The V gene lost 3 bases and the J gene lost 2 bases, with 14 bases spanning the gap. Written as DNA, the CDR3 is TGTGCCAGCAGTTTTAGCGGAAGTGCTACCTACGAGCAGTACTTC. Translating gives CASSFSGSATYEQYF.

This clone was detected once. In the same sample, other DNA sequences code for this CDR3. This sequence joins TRBV4-3 and TRBJ1-2, with TRBD1 as a possible D gene (5 bases). Germline assignment: CDR1 LGHNA and CDR2 YSLEER. V lost 1 base, J lost 4 bases, and 7 bases lay in between. CDR3 length: 13 amino acids. Here the CDR3 reads CASSQGGGYGYTF. CDR3 in DNA: TGCGCCAGCAGCCAAGGGGGCGGCTATGGCTACACCTTC.

The chain carries TRBV5-4 and TRBJ1-3; 9 bases are shared with TRBD1. Germline V lookup: CDR1 SGHNT, CDR2 YYREEE (reference sequence). This CDR3 comprises 17 residues. Losses at the gene ends were 4 bases for V and 5 bases for J; bases not matched to a gene: 13. CDR3 nucleotides: TGTGCCAGCAGCGGAGGGACAGGGCGGGTTGGCAGAAACACCATATATTTT. It codes for CASSGGTGRVGRNTIYF.

The chain has TRBV5-8 and TRBJ1-3; TRBD1 agrees at 12 bases. The germline V gene has CDR1 SGHTS and CDR2 YDEGEE. This CDR3 is 17 amino acids long. J lost 0 bases, V lost 0 bases, and 1 base had no gene match. The DNA of the CDR3 is TGTGCCAGCAGCTTGGGGGACAGGGGGCGCTCTGGAAACACCATATATTTT. Encoded protein: CASSLGDRGRSGNTIYF.

This chain uses TRBV27 with TRBJ1-2, with D perhaps matching TRBD1 (6 bases). Deletions cut 6 bases from V and 2 bases from J, with 10 bases between. The CDR3 covers 13 residues. Germline loops: CDR1 MNHEY, CDR2 SMNVEV (reference sequence). CDR3 region: CASSNTGNYGYTF. CDR3 bases: TGTGCCAGCAGCAACACAGGGAACTATGGCTACACCTTC.

This clone was seen once. The chain couples TRBV11-2 to TRBJ2-5, with D possibly being TRBD2 (5 bases). The V gene's germline CDR1 is SGHAT and CDR2 FQNNGV. Trimming pared 2 bases from V and 4 bases from J, leaving 8 bases between. There are 13 residues in the CDR3. In nucleotides, the CDR3 is TGTGCCAGCAGCTTAAGGCGGGTAGAGACCCAGTACTTC. Protein sequence: CASSLRRVETQYF.